What follows are 18 T cell receptor beta chains derived from one specimen sequenced in a study of cytomegalovirus exposure and HLA in healthy donors. The primer mix had 60 Vbeta and 13 Jbeta primers. TCRdb's copy holds only in-frame clones and misses some; the assay was immunoSEQ multiplex PCR. The sample holds 130,000 to 150,000 clones, 70% to 80% seen once. Material for sequencing was PBMCs. The receptors were sampled from a male donor in good health and CMV-seronegative.

The chain has TRBV7-2 and TRBJ2-3, with 11 bases identical to TRBD2. V lost 1 base and J lost 5; bases outside the gene matches: 8. In germline, CDR1 is SGHTA, CDR2 FQGNSA. CDR3 size: 17 residues. The CDR3 loop reads CASSLVGVGLAVDTQYF. The CDR3 region has the DNA TGTGCCAGCAGCTTAGTCGGGGTGGGACTAGCGGTAGATACGCAGTATTTT.

V usage is TRBV29-1 and J usage is TRBJ1-2, with 8 bases aligning to TRBD1. The trim removed 6 bases at V and 4 bases at J, leaving 7 bases unmatched. Germline lookup yields CDR1 SQVTM and CDR2 ANQGSEA. CDR3 length equals 13 residues. Written as DNA, the CDR3 is TGCAGCGTGGACGAGACAGGGGTCTATGGCTACACCTTC. It encodes CSVDETGVYGYTF. The complete variable domain, with remaining parts taken from reference TRBV29-1 and TRBJ1-2, reads SAVISQKPSRDICQRGTSLTIQCQVDSQVTMMFWYRQQPGQSLTLIATANQGSEATYESGFVIDKFPISRPNLTFSTLTVSNMSPEDSSIYLCSVDETGVYGYTFGSGTRLTVV.

This chain uses TRBV5-5 with TRBJ1-1, with D hard to call. Trimming pared 4 bases from V and 2 bases from J, leaving 9 bases between. The CDR3 is made up of 13 amino acids. The germline V gene encodes CDR1 SGHKS and CDR2 YYEKEE (reference sequence). The CDR3 here is CASSLQINTEAFF. In DNA form, the CDR3 reads TGTGCCAGCAGCCTGCAGATCAACACTGAAGCTTTCTTT. The whole variable domain, remainder taken from reference TRBV5-5 and TRBJ1-1, is DAGVTQSPTHLIKTRGQQVTLRCSPISGHKSVSWYQQVLGQGPQFIFQYYEKEERGRGNFPDRFSARQFPNYSSELNVNALLLGDSALYLCASSLQINTEAFFGQGTRLTVV.

The chain has TRBV5-1 and TRBJ2-7, with TRBD1 matching over 7 bases. V lost 4 bases and J lost 0; bases outside the gene matches: 7. In germline, CDR1 is SGHRS, CDR2 YFSETQ. This CDR3 comprises 15 residues. The CDR3 DNA is TGCGCCAGCAGCCAATCCGACAGGGCCTCCTACGAGCAGTACTTC. Its protein is CASSQSDRASYEQYF. The entire variable domain, with the rest obtained from reference TRBV5-1 and TRBJ2-7, is as follows: KAGVTQTPRYLIKTRGQQVTLSCSPISGHRSVSWYQQTPGQGLQFLFEYFSETQRNKGNFPGRFSGRQFSNSRSEMNVSTLELGDSALYLCASSQSDRASYEQYFGPGTRLTVT.

The V call is TRBV19, the J call TRBJ1-5, with unresolved D. This CDR3 is built from 15 residues. V was trimmed by 1 base and J by 2 bases, leaving 9 bases between them. The germline gives CDR1 LNHDA, CDR2 SQIVND (reference sequence). The CDR3 is CASSIGELGNQPQHF. The CDR3 region has the DNA TGTGCCAGTAGTATAGGGGAGCTCGGCAATCAGCCCCAGCATTTT.

The chain links TRBV11-2 to TRBJ2-5, with D perhaps TRBD2 (6 bases). Germline values: CDR1 SGHAT, CDR2 FQNNGV. Trimming took off 3 bases at V and 2 bases at J, with 7 bases between the two ends. This CDR3 contains 13 residues. The CDR3 DNA is TGTGCCAGCAGCTTCGGGACTCAAGAGACCCAGTACTTC. It yields the protein CASSFGTQETQYF.

This rearrangement joins TRBV11-3 to TRBJ1-1; no definite D call. The CDR3 length is 13 residues. The germline V gene encodes CDR1 SGHNT and CDR2 YENEEA. The V end was cut by 4 bases, the J end by 5 bases, with 11 bases between. In nucleotides, the CDR3 is TGTGCCAGCAGCTCCCAGGAGGAGACTGAAGCTTTCTTT. It is translated as CASSSQEETEAFF.

J is TRBJ1-2 and V is TRBV19; D unresolved. The CDR3 sequence is 14 residues long. The V gene lost 10 bases and the J gene lost 4 bases, with 19 bases spanning the gap. In germline, CDR1 is LNHDA, CDR2 SQIVND (reference sequence). CDR3 sequence (DNA): TGTGCCACCGCCTTTAGAGCGACGGTCTATGGCTACACCTTC. Its protein product is CATAFRATVYGYTF.

This chain joins TRBV5-4 and TRBJ2-5; 9 nucleotides agree with TRBD1. TRBJ2-7 matches the DNA end more closely, so the J call is doubtful. From germline, CDR1 is SGHNT and CDR2 YYREEE (reference sequence). This CDR3 is built from 13 residues. The CDR3 spells CASRPGQGYEQYF. For the CDR3, the DNA is TGTGCCAGCAGACCGGGACAGGGCTACGAGCAGTACTTC.

The table lists this clone with a count of one. This chain joins TRBV11-3 and TRBJ2-7, with D possibly TRBD2 on 5 matching bases. This CDR3 has 13 amino acids. Trimming left V 4 bases short and J 3 bases short, with 10 bases between. CDR1 and CDR2 from the germline V gene are SGHNT and YENEEA. In DNA, the CDR3 is TGTGCCAGCAGCTGGGTTGCGGGCTACGAGCAGTACTTC. Protein product: CASSWVAGYEQYF.

This clone was observed a single time. V and J are TRBV5-1 and TRBJ1-3, with a weak D call TRBD1 (5 bases). CDR1 and CDR2 from the germline V gene are SGHRS and YFSETQ. The V gene lost 4 bases and the J gene lost 0 bases, with 14 bases spanning the gap. This CDR3 spans 16 amino acids. CDR3 in DNA: TGCGCCAGCAGCCCCCTTACAGGAGTCTCTGGAAACACCATATATTTT. The encoded protein is CASSPLTGVSGNTIYF.

This clone has just one count. The chain couples TRBV9 to TRBJ2-6; a possible D gene is TRBD2 (6 bases). Trimming removed 2 bases at V and 2 bases at J, with 8 bases between. Per germline, CDR1 SGDLS and CDR2 YYNGEE. The CDR3 is 15 amino acids. This CDR3 reads CASSVGGTGANVLTF. The CDR3 DNA reads as TGTGCCAGCAGCGTGGGGGGAACTGGGGCCAACGTCCTGACTTTC.

The rearrangement uses TRBV6-1 and TRBJ1-1; TRBD1 matches 11 bases. The V segment lost 7 bases and the J segment 12 bases; nucleotides outside the gene matches: 13. The germline gives CDR1 MNHNS, CDR2 SASEGT. There are 14 residues in the CDR3. The CDR3 spells CASTGTGGSEAPFF. The CDR3 DNA reads TGTGCCAGCACCGGGACAGGGGGGTCTGAGGCGCCTTTCTTT.

The chain combines TRBV4-3 with TRBJ1-3; unclear D gene. Per germline, CDR1 LGHNA and CDR2 YSLEER. The CDR3 spans 15 residues. Trimming removed 0 bases from V and 1 base from J, with 7 bases in between. CDR3 DNA: TGCGCCAGCAGCCAAGAGCGCGGGTCTGGAAACACCATATATTTT. The encoded protein is CASSQERGSGNTIYF.

The rearrangement uses TRBV19 and TRBJ1-5, with 7 bases identical to TRBD1. The CDR3 is made up of 15 amino acids. V lost 3 bases to trimming and J lost 4 bases; unmatched junction nucleotides: 6. Per germline, CDR1 LNHDA and CDR2 SQIVND (reference sequence). CDR3 nucleotides: TGTGCCAGTAGTATTCCGACAGGGAATAATCAGCCCCAGCATTTT. Protein product: CASSIPTGNNQPQHF.

The genes are TRBV9 and TRBJ1-5, with a tentative D call TRBD1 (5 bases). Germline values: CDR1 SGDLS, CDR2 YYNGEE. V lost 2 bases, J lost 7 bases, and 13 bases lay in between. The CDR3 has 14 amino acids. The CDR3 here is CASSVGLGEQPQHF. The CDR3 nucleotides are TGTGCCAGCAGCGTGGGGCTCGGAGAACAGCCCCAGCATTTT.

This chain uses TRBV9 with TRBJ2-3, with D perhaps matching TRBD1 (5 bases). The CDR3 runs to 13 residues. Per germline, CDR1 SGDLS and CDR2 YYNGEE. V lost 7 bases, J lost 5 bases, and 14 bases lay in between. The DNA of the CDR3 is TGTGCCAGCGGCAGGGAAAGAGGAGATACGCAGTATTTT. This encodes CASGRERGDTQYF.

The V call is TRBV7-2, the J call TRBJ2-7; 9 bases match TRBD1. The CDR3 has 15 residues. V shed 5 bases and J 3 bases; nucleotides not matched to a gene: 8. In germline, CDR1 is SGHTA, CDR2 FQGNSA. CDR3 bases: TGTGCCAGCAGCCCACAACAGACAGGGGGCTACGAGCAGTACTTC. It yields the protein CASSPQQTGGYEQYF.